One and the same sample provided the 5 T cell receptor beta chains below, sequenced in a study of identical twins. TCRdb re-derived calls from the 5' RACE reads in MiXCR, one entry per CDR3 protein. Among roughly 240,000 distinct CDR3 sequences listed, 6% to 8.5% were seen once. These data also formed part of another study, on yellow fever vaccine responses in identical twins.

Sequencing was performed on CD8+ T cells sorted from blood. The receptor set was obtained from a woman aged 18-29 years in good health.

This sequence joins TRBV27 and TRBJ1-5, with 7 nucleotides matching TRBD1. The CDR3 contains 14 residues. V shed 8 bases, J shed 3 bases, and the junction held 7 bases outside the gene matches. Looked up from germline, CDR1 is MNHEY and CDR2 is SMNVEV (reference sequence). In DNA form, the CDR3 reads TGTGCCAGCCGGAGACAGGGCAACAATCAGCCCCAGCATTTT. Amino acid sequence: CASRRQGNNQPQHF.

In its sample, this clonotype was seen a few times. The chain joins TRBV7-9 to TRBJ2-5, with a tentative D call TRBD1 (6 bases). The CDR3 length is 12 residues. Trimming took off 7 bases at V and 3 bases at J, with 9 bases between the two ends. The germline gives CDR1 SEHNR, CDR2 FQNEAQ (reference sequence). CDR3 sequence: CASTPGEETQYF. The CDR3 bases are TGTGCCAGCACCCCAGGGGAAGAGACCCAGTACTTC.

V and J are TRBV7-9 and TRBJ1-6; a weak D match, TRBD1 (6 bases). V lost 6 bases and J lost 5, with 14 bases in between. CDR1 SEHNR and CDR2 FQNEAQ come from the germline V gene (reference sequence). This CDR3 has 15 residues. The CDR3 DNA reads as TGTGCCAGCAGGGGCTCGACAGGAAATAATTCACCCCTCCACTTT. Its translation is CASRGSTGNNSPLHF.

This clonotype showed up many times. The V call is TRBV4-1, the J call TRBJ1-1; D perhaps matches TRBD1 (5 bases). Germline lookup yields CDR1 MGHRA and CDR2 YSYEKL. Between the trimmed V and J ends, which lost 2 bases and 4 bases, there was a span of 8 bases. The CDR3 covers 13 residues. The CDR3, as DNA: TGCGCCAGCAGCCAAACAGGTAGCACTGAAGCTTTCTTT. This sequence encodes CASSQTGSTEAFF.

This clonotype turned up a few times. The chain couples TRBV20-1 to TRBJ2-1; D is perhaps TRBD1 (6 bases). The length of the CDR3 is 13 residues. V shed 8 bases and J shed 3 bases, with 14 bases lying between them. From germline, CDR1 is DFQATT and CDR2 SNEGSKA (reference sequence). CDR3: CSSRDIDYNEQFF. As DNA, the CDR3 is TGCAGTAGCCGGGACATCGACTACAATGAGCAGTTCTTC.